This T cell receptor beta chain originates from a study of beta chain features in type 1 diabetes. Study at large: Comparable age, gender and cell yields were observed in patients relative to healthy donors.

Findings of the study overall: TCRB CDR3s were moderately but significantly shorter in Type 1 diabetes patients in all four CD4+ subsets. The naive, central memory and Treg TCRB repertoires of patients appeared to be more similar to one another than those of healthy donors.

Sequencing targeted expressed TCRB transcripts, as all isolated RNA had been reverse transcribed. The table came from immunoSEQ multiplex PCR; TCRdb's copy has only in-frame clones and leaves some out. The data show about 340,000 clones, under 8.5% seen once. This clone was seen ten or more times. The antigen remains undetermined. Sorting with CD45RO/CCR7/CD25/CD127/CD95/CD27 yielded naive, central memory, regulatory and stem-like memory CD4+ cells. Per the germline V gene, CDR1 is SGHTA and CDR2 is FQGNSA. The CDR3 length is 13 residues. Trimming cost V 5 bases and J 1 base, with 8 bases left between them.

This clonotype originated in a woman between 18 and 30 years old in good health. The chain combines TRBV7-2 with TRBJ2-5; D call uncertain. The sequencing sample was made of central memory CD4+ T cells from blood. CDR3 DNA: TGTGCCAGCAGCCTCACCTTCCAAGAGACCCAGTACTTC. Translation: CASSLTFQETQYF.